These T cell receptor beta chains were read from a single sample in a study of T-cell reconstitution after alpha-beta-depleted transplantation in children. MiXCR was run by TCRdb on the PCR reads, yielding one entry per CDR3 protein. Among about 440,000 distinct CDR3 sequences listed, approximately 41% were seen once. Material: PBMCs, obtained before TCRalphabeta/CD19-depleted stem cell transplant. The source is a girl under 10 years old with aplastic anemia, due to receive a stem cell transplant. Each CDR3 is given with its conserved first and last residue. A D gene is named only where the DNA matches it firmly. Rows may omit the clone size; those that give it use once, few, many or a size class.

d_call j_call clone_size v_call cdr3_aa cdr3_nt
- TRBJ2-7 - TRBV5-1 CASSLVVVAGAMGLEQYF TGCGCCAGCAGCTTGGTCGTTGTGGCAGGGGCTATGGGGTTGGAGCAGTACTTC
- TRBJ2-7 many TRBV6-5 CASKGSNYEQYF TGTGCCAGCAAAGGAAGCAACTACGAGCAGTACTTC
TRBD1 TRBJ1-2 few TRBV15 CATSPSGQAHYGYTF TGTGCCACCAGCCCTTCCGGACAGGCCCACTATGGCTACACCTTC
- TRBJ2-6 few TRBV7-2 CASSALSTVSGANVLTF TGTGCCAGCAGCGCTCTCTCCACAGTCTCTGGGGCCAACGTCCTGACTTTC
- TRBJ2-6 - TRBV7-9 CASLRGANVLTF TGTGCCAGCCTCAGAGGGGCCAACGTCCTGACTTTC
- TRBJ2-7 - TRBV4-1 CASSQVGGSYEQYF TGCGCCAGCAGCCAAGTTGGTGGGTCCTACGAGCAGTACTTC
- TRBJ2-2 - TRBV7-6 CASSRGGGRWELFF TGTGCCAGCAGCCGCGGAGGGGGGCGATGGGAGCTGTTTTTT
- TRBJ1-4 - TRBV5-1 CASSLDPVAANEKLFF TGCGCCAGCAGCTTGGACCCCGTAGCTGCTAATGAAAAACTGTTTTTT
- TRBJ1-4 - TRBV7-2 CASSSYNREKLFF TGTGCCAGCAGCTCCTACAACAGGGAAAAACTGTTTTTT
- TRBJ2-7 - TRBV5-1 CASSYTGVGLDEQYF TGCGCCAGCAGCTACACCGGGGTGGGACTGGACGAGCAGTACTTC
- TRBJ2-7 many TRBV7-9 CASSQSSGAYEQYF TGTGCCAGCAGCCAATCAAGCGGAGCCTACGAGCAGTACTTC
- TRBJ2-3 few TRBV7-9 CASSSVRDQADTQYF TGTGCCAGCAGCTCTGTGAGGGATCAGGCAGATACGCAGTATTTT
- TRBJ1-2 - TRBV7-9 CASSLVGEPSYGYTF TGTGCCAGCAGTCTAGTGGGGGAGCCTAGCTATGGCTACACCTTC
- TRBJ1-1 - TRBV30 CAWSVGGNRVTEAFF TGTGCCTGGAGTGTCGGTGGGAACAGGGTGACTGAAGCTTTCTTT
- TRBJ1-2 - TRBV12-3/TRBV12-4 CASSEGGGGYTF TGTGCCAGCAGCGAAGGTGGGGGAGGCTACACCTTC
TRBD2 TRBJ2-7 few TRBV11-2 CASSKPRTSGTRSSYEQYF TGTGCCAGCAGTAAGCCCAGGACTAGCGGGACAAGGAGCTCCTACGAGCAGTACTTC
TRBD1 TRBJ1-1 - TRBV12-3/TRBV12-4 CASRTGGAMNTEAFF TGTGCCAGCAGGACAGGGGGGGCCATGAACACTGAAGCTTTCTTT
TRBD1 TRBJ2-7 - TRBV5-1 CASSLGGQAPGYEQYF TGCGCCAGCAGCCTCGGAGGACAGGCCCCGGGCTACGAGCAGTACTTC
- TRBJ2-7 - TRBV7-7 CASSLEVGSDEQYF TGTGCTAGCAGCTTAGAGGTCGGTTCCGACGAGCAGTACTTC
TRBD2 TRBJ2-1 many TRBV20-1 CSAIGLAGGPVKSSYNEQFF TGCAGTGCTATCGGACTAGCGGGAGGTCCGGTGAAGAGCTCCTACAATGAGCAGTTCTTC
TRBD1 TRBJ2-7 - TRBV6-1 CASSGRTGVSYEQYF TGTGCCAGCAGTGGACGGACAGGGGTCTCCTACGAGCAGTACTTC
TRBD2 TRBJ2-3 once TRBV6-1 CASSPRTSTYSTDTQYF TGTGCCAGCAGTCCGAGGACTAGCACTTATAGCACAGATACGCAGTATTTT
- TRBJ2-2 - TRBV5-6 CASSSRATNPNTGELFF TGTGCCAGCAGTTCCCGAGCGACAAATCCCAACACCGGGGAGCTGTTTTTT